One and the same sample provided the 15 T cell receptor beta chains below, sequenced in a study of response to subunit inactivated influenza vaccine. TCRdb passed the RT-PCR reads through MiXCR, listing each CDR3 protein once. Found here are approximately 530,000 distinct CDR3 sequences, around 7.9% of them singletons; the top ten hold over 10%. The sample consisted of PBMCs from blood, taken about 23 months after vaccination. The receptors were sampled from a man in his fifties or sixties who received an inactivated influenza vaccine.

This clonotype was detected a few times. The chain joins TRBV7-9 to TRBJ2-7, with 12 bases that match TRBD2. Trimming cost V 7 bases and J 3 bases; bases outside gene matches: 4. Per germline, CDR1 SEHNR and CDR2 FQNEAQ (reference sequence). The CDR3 sequence is 14 residues long. In DNA form, the CDR3 reads TGTGCCAGCACCCGGACTAGCGGGGTCTACGAGCAGTACTTC. Its protein product is CASTRTSGVYEQYF.

Only a few counts were recorded for this clonotype. The CDR3 DNA reads as TGTGCCAGCAGCTCAGGGGCAGGGCTACGGGGCGGGGGGTCCTACGAGCAGTACTTC. It yields the protein CASSSGAGLRGGGSYEQYF. V and J are TRBV11-2 and TRBJ2-7, with 8 positions matching TRBD2. With 4 bases clipped from V and 1 base from J, the junction kept 18 bases outside the gene matches. This CDR3 comprises 19 residues. In germline, CDR1 is SGHAT, CDR2 FQNNGV.

V and J are TRBV12-3 or TRBV12-4 and TRBJ2-6; 9 bases fit TRBD2. There are 17 residues in the CDR3. After removal of 6 bases from V and 0 bases from J, the junction contained 6 bases not matched to a gene. CDR3 DNA sequence: TGTGCCAGCAGGAAGACTAGCGGTTACTCTGGGGCCAACGTCCTGACTTTC. This translates into CASRKTSGYSGANVLTF.

This clonotype was found a few times. Its ends do not fully match the called genes, so a read error is possible. This rearrangement joins TRBV9 to TRBJ1-1; TRBD1 might be the D (6 bases). CDR1 SGDLS and CDR2 YYNGEE come from the germline V gene. The CDR3 runs to 13 residues. CDR3 sequence (DNA): TGTGCCAGCACCGTAATAACGGGGGGCGAAGCTTTCTTT. As protein: CASTVITGGEAFF.

This clonotype was counted only a few times. CDR3 loop: CASSTPQGTHEQFF. Here the CDR3 DNA reads TGTGCCAGCAGTACTCCGCAGGGAACGCATGAGCAGTTCTTC. This chain links TRBV28 with TRBJ2-1, with D tentatively TRBD1 (5 bases). This CDR3 contains 14 residues. V dropped 5 bases and J dropped 8 bases, with 16 bases sitting between them. The germline CDR1 and CDR2 sequences are MDHEN and SYDVKM.

This clonotype showed up many times. The chain couples TRBV27 to TRBJ2-3, with D maybe TRBD1 (5 bases). Deletions cut 5 bases from V and 4 bases from J, with 16 bases between. This CDR3 region has 15 residues. CDR1 is MNHEY and CDR2 is SMNVEV in the germline V gene (reference sequence). CDR3 sequence: CASSDQAVGPDTQYF. The CDR3 DNA follows: TGTGCCAGCAGTGACCAGGCAGTGGGGCCAGATACGCAGTATTTT.

CDR3 nucleotide sequence: TGTGCCAGCAGTGAGTGGGACAGGGGGCTCACCTACGAGCAGTACTTC. Its translation is CASSEWDRGLTYEQYF. The chain employs TRBV25-1 and TRBJ2-7; TRBD1 matches at 12 bases. The CDR3 is 16 amino acids. Germline trimming cut 3 bases from V and 2 bases from J; bases unmatched to any gene: 5. Germline CDR1 is MGHDK and CDR2 is SYGVNS.

This clonotype was seen a handful of times. The chain recombines TRBV28 with TRBJ1-4; D is ambiguous. Germline loops: CDR1 MDHEN, CDR2 SYDVKM. The CDR3 is 15 residues long. The V and J ends lost 7 bases and 0 bases respectively, with 12 bases between them. The CDR3 spells CASTYAGATNEKLFF. CDR3 coding DNA: TGTGCCAGCACTTATGCTGGCGCAACTAATGAAAAACTGTTTTTT.

The table lists this clonotype with a few counts. The chain uses TRBV12-3 or TRBV12-4 and TRBJ2-1; D may be TRBD1 or TRBD2 (5 bases each). The V and J ends lost 3 bases and 6 bases respectively, with 9 bases between them. The CDR3 length is 13 residues. In DNA form, the CDR3 reads TGTGCCAGCAGTTTTCAGGGACCCAATGAGCAGTTCTTC. Encoded protein: CASSFQGPNEQFF.

A few counts support this clonotype. The rearrangement joins TRBV5-4 to TRBJ2-1; the match to TRBD2 covers 11 bases. This CDR3 has 15 amino acids. Germline V lookup: CDR1 SGHNT, CDR2 YYREEE (reference sequence). J was trimmed by 9 bases and V by 1 base; bases with no gene match: 6. CDR3 protein: CASSLRSSGGSEQFF. Written as DNA, the CDR3 is TGTGCCAGCAGCTTGAGGTCTAGCGGGGGGAGTGAGCAGTTCTTC. Complete variable domain (other parts from reference TRBV5-4 and TRBJ2-1): ETGVTQSPTHLIKTRGQQVTLRCSSQSGHNTVSWYQQALGQGPQFIFQYYREEENGRGNFPPRFSGLQFPNYSSELNVNALELDDSALYLCASSLRSSGGSEQFFGPGTRLTVL.

Many counts were recorded for this clonotype. J is TRBJ1-2 and V is TRBV30; D call uncertain. The germline CDR1 and CDR2 sequences are GTSNPN and SVGIG (reference sequence). Trimming removed 4 bases from V and 6 bases from J, with 6 bases in between. The CDR3 runs 10 residues. CDR3 coding DNA: TGTGCCTGGATGGCGGATGGCTACACCTTC. This encodes CAWMADGYTF.

V and J are TRBV28 and TRBJ1-5, with a possible D match to TRBD1 (5 bases). Germline-derived CDR1 and CDR2 are MDHEN and SYDVKM. V was clipped by 7 bases and J by 2 bases, with 15 bases between them. The CDR3 length is 15 residues. This CDR3 reads CASTIPGTGNQPQHF. The CDR3 bases are TGTGCCAGCACCATACCAGGGACGGGCAATCAGCCCCAGCATTTT.

This clonotype was counted ten times or more. The rearrangement uses TRBV7-6 and TRBJ2-7; no reliable D call. Germline V gene data show CDR1 as SGHVS and CDR2 as FNYEAQ. Trimming took 0 bases from V and 5 from J, leaving 17 bases between them. This CDR3 contains 16 residues. In DNA, the CDR3 is TGTGCCAGCAGCTTAGCGTCGGGTCAGTATAGACACGAGCAGTACTTC. Amino acid sequence: CASSLASGQYRHEQYF.

Ten or more counts support this clonotype. The CDR3 DNA follows: TGCAGTGCTAGAGATCTAGCGATCCAAGAGACCCAGTACTTC. The encoded protein is CSARDLAIQETQYF. This chain uses TRBV20-1 with TRBJ2-5; D is perhaps TRBD2 (6 bases). Trimming took off 0 bases at V and 1 base at J, with 9 bases between the two ends. The CDR3 length is 14 residues. Germline CDR1 reads DFQATT; CDR2 reads SNEGSKA (reference sequence).

The table lists this clonotype with many counts. V and J are TRBV10-3 and TRBJ2-3, with TRBD1 matching over 8 bases. CDR1 is ENHRY and CDR2 is SYGVKD in the germline V gene. The CDR3 is 14 residues long. The trim removed 7 bases at V and 2 bases at J, leaving 5 bases unmatched. CDR3 protein: CAITPGGNTDTQYF. DNA for the CDR3: TGTGCCATCACCCCAGGGGGCAACACAGATACGCAGTATTTT.